This T cell receptor beta chain was recorded in a study of blood T cell repertoires in COVID-19. Patients in Seattle were enrolled during active infection, then followed longitudinally. TCRdb's table, derived via immunoSEQ multiplex PCR, lists solely in-frame clones and lacks some. The sample carries approximately 140,000 clones, around 87% recorded once. The sequenced material came from peripheral blood. The clonotype comes from a man between 18 and 35 years old with COVID-19, enrolled during active disease.

CDR3 sequence reads: CASSLLALAYEQYF. In DNA form, the CDR3 reads TGTGCCAGCAGCCTCCTAGCGTTAGCCTACGAGCAGTACTTC. This chain links TRBV7-2 with TRBJ2-7; TRBD2 might be the D (6 bases). V lost 5 bases to trimming and J lost 2 bases, with 13 bases between them. This CDR3 region has 14 residues. The germline gives CDR1 SGHTA, CDR2 FQGNSA.